The 28 T cell receptor beta chains below all came from one sample that was sequenced in a study of control samples from healthy donors and cancer patients (dated by TCRdb to the early 2020s). To prepare the library, the immunoSEQ multiplex PCR assay was applied. Not all clones reach the TCRdb copy of this immuneACCESS table, which keeps in-frame sequences only. Checked studies attribute under half of the gap to unresolved V genes and leave the rest unexplained. Here the sample has under 150,000 clones; about 90% occur a single time. About 2.9% of the sample comes from the top ten. The specimen sequenced was blood. The receptors originated from a man aged 55-75 years in good health.

The chain has TRBV12-3 or TRBV12-4 and TRBJ1-1; possibly TRBD1 for D (5 bases). CDR3 length: 13 residues. Trimming took off 6 bases at V and 6 bases at J, with 14 bases between the two ends. The CDR3 region has the DNA TGTGCCAGCAGATTCAGGGAATCATCTGAAGCTTTCTTT. It codes for CASRFRESSEAFF.

The chain carries TRBV28 and TRBJ1-2; D remains unclear. V lost 1 base to trimming and J lost 7 bases, with 10 bases between them. The CDR3 extends over 13 amino acids. CDR1 and CDR2 from the germline V gene are MDHEN and SYDVKM. In DNA, the CDR3 is TGTGCCAGCAGTTTATACACGGTGGGTGGCTACACCTTC. Translating gives CASSLYTVGGYTF.

This clone turned up a few times. The V and J genes are TRBV12-3 or TRBV12-4 and TRBJ1-2; D is unclear. V lost 2 bases to trimming and J lost 4 bases, with 5 bases between them. The CDR3 consists of 12 residues. The CDR3 region is CASSLSLYGYTF. CDR3 DNA: TGTGCCAGCAGTTTAAGCCTCTATGGCTACACCTTC.

J is TRBJ2-5 and V is TRBV5-6; D is unclear. Germline V gives CDR1 SGHDT, CDR2 YYEEEE. This CDR3 has 16 residues. With 0 bases removed from V and 4 bases from J, the gap between germline ends came to 16 bases. The CDR3 DNA is TGTGCCAGCAGCTTGGGACCGCAAGGGCTAGGAGAGACCCAGTACTTC. The encoded protein is CASSLGPQGLGETQYF.

The rearrangement joins TRBV10-3 to TRBJ2-7; D may correspond to TRBD1 or TRBD2 (7 bases each). Trimming cost V 11 bases and J 1 base, with 15 bases left between them. The CDR3 has 13 residues. Per germline, CDR1 ENHRY and CDR2 SYGVKD. The CDR3 sequence is CASGGGQSYEQYF. The CDR3 DNA is TGTGCCTCAGGGGGGGGACAGTCCTACGAGCAGTACTTC.

The rearrangement joins TRBV19 to TRBJ2-2; 11 bases line up with TRBD2. V was pared by 7 bases and J by 6 bases, with 4 bases of the junction left unmatched. Germline V lookup: CDR1 LNHDA, CDR2 SQIVND (reference sequence). The CDR3 extends over 14 amino acids. CDR3 bases: TGTGCCAGTAATCCGGGACTAGCGGCCGGGGAGCTGTTTTTT. Protein sequence: CASNPGLAAGELFF.

The chain employs TRBV6-1 and TRBJ1-4; no definite D call. The V gene's germline CDR1 is MNHNS and CDR2 SASEGT. V lost 1 base and J 3 bases, leaving 12 bases between the germline ends. The CDR3 has 16 amino acids. This chain's CDR3 is CASSEELGLANEKLFF. The CDR3, as DNA: TGTGCCAGCAGTGAAGAATTGGGGTTGGCTAATGAAAAACTGTTTTTT.

The chain couples TRBV18 to TRBJ2-3, with TRBD2 matching 7 bases. Trimming at V came to 0 bases and at J to 5 bases, leaving 11 bases not matched to a gene. CDR1 is KGHSH, CDR2 LQKENI, per germline. This CDR3 spans 17 amino acids. CDR3 amino acids: CASSPPSSGDRGDTQYF. CDR3 nucleotide sequence: TGTGCCAGCTCACCACCGAGCAGCGGGGACCGGGGAGATACGCAGTATTTT.

The chain couples TRBV9 to TRBJ2-6, with D uncertain. V lost 4 bases to trimming and J lost 0 bases, with 8 bases between them. This CDR3 is 15 amino acids long. Germline loops: CDR1 SGDLS, CDR2 YYNGEE. As DNA, the CDR3 is TGTGCCAGCAGCTACGACATCTCTGGGGCCAACGTCCTGACTTTC. Its translation is CASSYDISGANVLTF.

V and J are TRBV28 and TRBJ1-2; 12 positions agree with TRBD1. Losses at the gene ends were 5 bases for V and 7 bases for J; bases not matched to a gene: 8. The CDR3 runs to 15 residues. The germline CDR1 and CDR2 sequences are MDHEN and SYDVKM. CDR3 sequence: CASSTSGTGGFGYTF. The CDR3 DNA sequence: TGTGCCAGCAGTACCTCCGGGACAGGGGGCTTTGGCTACACCTTC.

A single count supports this clone. The rearrangement links TRBV19 to TRBJ2-1; TRBD2 matches at 10 bases. The germline V gene has CDR1 LNHDA and CDR2 SQIVND (reference sequence). CDR3 length: 17 residues. V lost 0 bases and J lost 5; bases outside the gene matches: 7. CDR3 residues: CASSIDFLAGANNEQFF. The CDR3 DNA is TGTGCCAGTAGTATAGATTTTCTAGCGGGGGCGAACAATGAGCAGTTCTTC.

The V gene is TRBV19, the J gene TRBJ2-2; D may be TRBD1 (6 bases). The CDR3 runs to 13 residues. Trimming took 8 bases from V and 1 from J, leaving 8 bases between them. Germline CDR1 reads LNHDA; CDR2 reads SQIVND (reference sequence). The CDR3 DNA sequence: TGTGCCAGTGGCAGGGGGAACACCGGGGAGCTGTTTTTT. This translates into CASGRGNTGELFF.

This CDR3 is CAWRTFGAAEAFF. The CDR3 bases are TGTGCCTGGAGGACCTTTGGGGCAGCTGAAGCTTTCTTT. The chain recombines TRBV30 with TRBJ1-1, with D perhaps TRBD1 (5 bases). The CDR3 has 13 amino acids. Trimming cost V 3 bases and J 6 bases, with 14 bases left between them. From germline, CDR1 is GTSNPN and CDR2 SVGIG (reference sequence).

The V gene is TRBV5-4, the J gene TRBJ2-7, with 7 bases aligning to TRBD1. J was trimmed by 0 bases and V by 3 bases; bases with no gene match: 3. Germline V gene sequence: CDR1 SGHNT, CDR2 YYREEE (reference sequence). The CDR3 spans 14 residues. The DNA for the CDR3 is TGTGCCAGCAGCTCGACAGGGAGCTCCTACGAGCAGTACTTC. The encoded protein is CASSSTGSSYEQYF.

The V gene is TRBV7-2, the J gene TRBJ2-7; tentatively, D is TRBD1 (6 bases). Trimming left V 1 base short and J 2 bases short, with 15 bases between. The CDR3 loop spans 16 amino acids. In germline, CDR1 is SGHTA, CDR2 FQGNSA. CDR3 DNA sequence: TGTGCCAGCAGCTTAGGAGGGGCAGGGGTCCCCTACGAGCAGTACTTC. Translation: CASSLGGAGVPYEQYF.

This clone has more than one count but fewer than ten. The chain is built from TRBV5-6 and TRBJ1-2; 11 bases fit TRBD1. There are 17 residues in the CDR3. The V gene end was trimmed by 3 bases and the J gene end by 4 bases; junction bases not matched to a gene: 11. CDR1 and CDR2 (germline): SGHDT, YYEEEE. Written as DNA, the CDR3 is TGTGCCAGCAGCTCCAGGGGCACCGGGACAGGGGGCTATGGCTACACCTTC. It encodes CASSSRGTGTGGYGYTF.

The V gene is TRBV30, the J gene TRBJ2-7; 7 nucleotides line up with TRBD2. Germline-derived CDR1 and CDR2 are GTSNPN and SVGIG (reference sequence). The junction had 14 bases not matched to a gene; V was cut back by 2 bases and J by 7 bases. The CDR3 sequence is 15 residues long. CDR3 DNA sequence: TGTGCCTGGAGTCCCCAGGGTAGAACCGGGGGGGAGCAGTACTTC. Its translation: CAWSPQGRTGGEQYF.

This clone was counted only a few times. CDR3 sequence (DNA): TGCGCCAGCAGCCACGGCCCCGCGACAGATGGCTACACCTTC. Protein product: CASSHGPATDGYTF. The rearrangement links TRBV4-1 to TRBJ1-2, with D maybe TRBD1 (5 bases). Trimming left V 3 bases short and J 6 bases short, with 14 bases between. The CDR3 loop spans 14 amino acids. Germline values: CDR1 MGHRA, CDR2 YSYEKL.

This clone was seen a single time. This rearrangement joins TRBV7-2 to TRBJ2-7; the D gene is possibly TRBD2 (6 bases). Trimming stripped 5 bases from V and 2 bases from J, with 10 bases between. CDR1 SGHTA and CDR2 FQGNSA come from the germline V gene. This CDR3 comprises 13 residues. The CDR3 DNA follows: TGTGCCAGCAGCCTGGGAGGTCCCTACGAGCAGTACTTC. This codes for CASSLGGPYEQYF.

V and J are TRBV19 and TRBJ1-5; TRBD1 is a possible D gene (6 bases). The V gene lost 11 bases and the J gene lost 4 bases, with 21 bases spanning the gap. The CDR3 length is 15 residues. From germline, CDR1 is LNHDA and CDR2 SQIVND (reference sequence). The DNA of the CDR3 is TGTGCCGGATCCTGGGGTGGGGGCTTTAATCAGCCCCAGCATTTT. This gives the protein CAGSWGGGFNQPQHF.

In its sample, this clone was seen once. The rearrangement links TRBV28 to TRBJ1-6; D gene ambiguous. CDR3 length: 15 amino acids. CDR1 and CDR2 from the germline V gene are MDHEN and SYDVKM. V lost 10 bases to trimming and J lost 0 bases, with 13 bases between them. CDR3 sequence reads: CATQRASSYNSPLHF. The CDR3 DNA sequence: TGTGCCACCCAGAGGGCCAGCTCCTATAATTCACCCCTCCACTTT. Supplemented by reference TRBV28 and TRBJ1-6, the full variable domain reads DVKVTQSSRYLVKRTGEKVFLECVQDMDHENMFWYRQDPGLGLRLIYFSYDVKMKEKGDIPEGYSVSREKKERFSLILESASTNQTSMYLCATQRASSYNSPLHFGNGTRLTVT.

The chain is built from TRBV28 and TRBJ1-1; D possibly corresponds to TRBD1 (5 bases). Per germline, CDR1 MDHEN and CDR2 SYDVKM. Trimming left V 3 bases short and J 4 bases short, with 12 bases between. The CDR3 is 14 residues long. In nucleotides, the CDR3 is TGTGCCAGCAGTTTCGTCGGGGGATCCACTGAAGCTTTCTTT. It encodes CASSFVGGSTEAFF.

The chain employs TRBV6-5 and TRBJ1-4, with D unclear. CDR1 and CDR2 (germline): MNHEY, SVGAGI. The CDR3 is made up of 13 amino acids. Trimming shortened V by 8 bases and J by 8 bases, and 15 bases separated the two germline ends. Here the CDR3 DNA reads TGTGCCAGCTGCAGAGTATTAGGGGAAAAACTGTTTTTT. It codes for CASCRVLGEKLFF.

The genes are TRBV28 and TRBJ1-2, with TRBD1 matching 9 bases. The trim removed 10 bases at V and 7 bases at J, leaving 25 bases unmatched. This CDR3 comprises 18 residues. CDR1 is MDHEN and CDR2 is SYDVKM in the germline V gene. CDR3 DNA: TGTGCCATTCGTAGAGGGGGGACAGGGTTCGGTATGGAGGGTGGCTACACCTTC. Translation: CAIRRGGTGFGMEGGYTF.

V usage is TRBV27 and J usage is TRBJ1-6, with TRBD1 matching 7 bases. Germline lookup yields CDR1 MNHEY and CDR2 SMNVEV (reference sequence). V lost 5 bases to trimming and J lost 7 bases; unmatched junction nucleotides: 8. The CDR3 spans 15 residues. CDR3 sequence (DNA): TGTGCCAGCAGTCCCAGACCAGGGGGGAATTCACCCCTCCACTTT. Its translation: CASSPRPGGNSPLHF.

The rearrangement uses TRBV5-1 and TRBJ1-4; D is possibly TRBD1 (5 bases). CDR3 length equals 15 residues. Trimming stripped 3 bases from V and 0 bases from J, with 9 bases between. CDR1 and CDR2 (germline): SGHRS, YFSETQ. CDR3 residues: CASSWDGSTNEKLFF. The CDR3 region has the DNA TGCGCCAGCAGCTGGGACGGCTCAACTAATGAAAAACTGTTTTTT.

The chain has TRBV7-9 and TRBJ1-3; unclear D gene. Germline CDR1 and CDR2: SEHNR and FQNEAQ (reference sequence). V lost 1 base and J 0 bases, leaving 10 bases between the germline ends. The CDR3 spans 16 residues. The chain's CDR3 is CASSLGSVISGNTIYF. The CDR3 region has the DNA TGTGCCAGCAGCTTAGGGTCCGTTATCTCTGGAAACACCATATATTTT.

The chain has TRBV6-5 and TRBJ1-1, with 9 bases fitting TRBD1. Trimming at V came to 6 bases and at J to 0 bases, leaving 2 bases not matched to a gene. Germline CDR1 MNHEY, CDR2 SVGAGI. This CDR3 has 14 residues. CDR3 protein: CASRTGGMNTEAFF. As DNA, the CDR3 is TGTGCCAGCAGGACAGGGGGAATGAACACTGAAGCTTTCTTT.